Detailed here is one TCR beta chain. Its specificity is unknown. These data originate in a study of PD-1 blockade in classical Hodgkin lymphoma. Study observations and caveats: Compared with healthy donors, newly diagnosed patients reportedly showed lower baseline TCR diversity. Factors driving the repertoire differences, possibly disease activity or prior therapy, remain undefined. By C4D1 there was a significant rise in CD4+ TCR diversity but not in CD8+ TCR diversity.

Every patient experienced relapse after autologous stem cell transplantation, and brentuximab vedotin exposure varied. Trimming stripped 5 bases from V and 5 bases from J, with 16 bases between. This CDR3 is 15 amino acids long. Germline V gives CDR1 SGHRS, CDR2 YFSETQ. Method: immunoSEQ multiplex PCR; TCRdb's copy keeps in-frame clones and lacks some. The sample includes about 37,000 clones, 76% seen only once; the top ten take around 15%. The chain uses TRBV5-1 and TRBJ1-4; a weak D match, TRBD1 (5 bases). The source is a human donor with classical Hodgkin lymphoma. Sequenced material: peripheral blood mononuclear cells (PBMCs), taken before the second cycle of nivolumab. In nucleotides, the CDR3 is TGCGCCAGCAGTTTCCAACTCGGGGCCAATGAAAAACTGTTTTTT. Amino acids: CASSFQLGANEKLFF.